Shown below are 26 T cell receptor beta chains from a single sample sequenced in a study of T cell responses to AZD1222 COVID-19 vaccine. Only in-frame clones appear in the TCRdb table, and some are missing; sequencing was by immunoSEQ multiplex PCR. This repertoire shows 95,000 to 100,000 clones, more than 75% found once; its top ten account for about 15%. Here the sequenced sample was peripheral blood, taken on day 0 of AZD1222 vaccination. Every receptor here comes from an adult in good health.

The CDR3 bases are TGTGCCAGCAGCTTAGGTGGAGATGCGGGTGGTGAGCAGTTCTTC. Its protein product is CASSLGGDAGGEQFF. The rearrangement links TRBV7-6 to TRBJ2-1; D may be TRBD2 (5 bases). CDR1 SGHVS and CDR2 FNYEAQ come from the germline V gene. The CDR3 is made up of 15 amino acids. V gave up 1 base and J gave up 9 bases, with 16 bases separating them. Filled out from reference TRBV7-6 and TRBJ2-1, the complete variable domain reads GAGVSQSPRYKVTKRGQDVALRCDPISGHVSLYWYRQALGQGPEFLTYFNYEAQQDKSGLPNDRFSAERPEGSISTLTIQRTEQRDSAMYRCASSLGGDAGGEQFFGPGTRLTVL.

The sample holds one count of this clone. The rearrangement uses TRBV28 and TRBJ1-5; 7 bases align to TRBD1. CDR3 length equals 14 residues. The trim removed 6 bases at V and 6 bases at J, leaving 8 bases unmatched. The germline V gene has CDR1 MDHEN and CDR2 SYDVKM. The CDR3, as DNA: TGTGCCAGCAGCCCCAGACAGGGAACTCAGCCCCAGCATTTT. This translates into CASSPRQGTQPQHF.

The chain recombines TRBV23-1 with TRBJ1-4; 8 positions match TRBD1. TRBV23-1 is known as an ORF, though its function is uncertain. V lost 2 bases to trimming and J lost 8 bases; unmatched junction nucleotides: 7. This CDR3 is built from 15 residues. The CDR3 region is CASSQSPTGDEKLFF. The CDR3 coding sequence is TGCGCCAGCAGTCAAAGCCCGACAGGGGACGAAAAACTGTTTTTT.

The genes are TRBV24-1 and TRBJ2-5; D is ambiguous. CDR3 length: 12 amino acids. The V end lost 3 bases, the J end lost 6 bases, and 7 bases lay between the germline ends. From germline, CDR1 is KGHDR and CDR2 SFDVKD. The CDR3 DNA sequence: TGTGCCACCAGTGATACACAGCAGACCCAGTACTTC. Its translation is CATSDTQQTQYF.

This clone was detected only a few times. CDR3 region: CASSIHVAGGPLEVTDTQYF. In DNA, the CDR3 is TGTGCCAGCAGCATCCATGTAGCGGGAGGTCCCCTTGAAGTCACAGATACGCAGTATTTT. This chain links TRBV9 with TRBJ2-3; TRBD2 matches at 10 bases. Unmatched junction bases numbered 19, after V lost 4 bases and J lost 2 bases. The CDR3 covers 20 residues. Germline CDR1 is SGDLS and CDR2 is YYNGEE. Full variable domain (missing parts from reference TRBV9 and TRBJ2-3): DSGVTQTPKHLITATGQRVTLRCSPRSGDLSVYWYQQSLDQGLQFLIQYYNGEERAKGNILERFSAQQFPDLHSELNLSSLELGDSALYFCASSIHVAGGPLEVTDTQYFGPGTRLTVL.

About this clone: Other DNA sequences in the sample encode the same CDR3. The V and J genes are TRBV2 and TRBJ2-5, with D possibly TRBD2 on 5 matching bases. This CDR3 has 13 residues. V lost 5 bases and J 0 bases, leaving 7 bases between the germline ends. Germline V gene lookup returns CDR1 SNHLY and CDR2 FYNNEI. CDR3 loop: CASSLDYQETQYF. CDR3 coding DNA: TGTGCCAGCAGTTTGGACTACCAAGAGACCCAGTACTTC.

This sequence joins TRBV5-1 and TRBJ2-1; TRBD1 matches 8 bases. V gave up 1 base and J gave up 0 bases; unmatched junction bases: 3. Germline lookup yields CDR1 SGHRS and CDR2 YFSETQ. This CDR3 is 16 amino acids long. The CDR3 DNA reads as TGCGCCAGCAGCTTGTTCGGGACAGGCTCCTACAATGAGCAGTTCTTC. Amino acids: CASSLFGTGSYNEQFF. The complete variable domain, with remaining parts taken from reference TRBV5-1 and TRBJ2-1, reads KAGVTQTPRYLIKTRGQQVTLSCSPISGHRSVSWYQQTPGQGLQFLFEYFSETQRNKGNFPGRFSGRQFSNSRSEMNVSTLELGDSALYLCASSLFGTGSYNEQFFGPGTRLTVL.

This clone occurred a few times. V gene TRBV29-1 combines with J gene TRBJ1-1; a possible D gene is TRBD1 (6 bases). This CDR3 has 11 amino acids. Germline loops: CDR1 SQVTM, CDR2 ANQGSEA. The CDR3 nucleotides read TGCAGTGCTAACAGGGCCACTGAAGCTTTCTTT. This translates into CSANRATEAFF.

The CDR3 DNA reads TGTGCCAGCAGTTACTCGACGACCGCCACCCAGCATTTT. As protein: CASSYSTTATQHF. The chain carries TRBV6-6 and TRBJ1-5; D uncertain. There are 13 residues in the CDR3. The V gene's germline CDR1 is MNHNY and CDR2 SVGAGI (reference sequence). Deletions cut 0 bases from V and 11 bases from J, with 11 bases between.

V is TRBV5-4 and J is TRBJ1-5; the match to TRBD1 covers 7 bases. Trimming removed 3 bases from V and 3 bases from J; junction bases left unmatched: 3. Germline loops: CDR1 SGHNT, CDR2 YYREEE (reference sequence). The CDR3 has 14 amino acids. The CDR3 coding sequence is TGTGCCAGCAGCTCAGACAGGGTCAATCAGCCCCAGCATTTT. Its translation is CASSSDRVNQPQHF.

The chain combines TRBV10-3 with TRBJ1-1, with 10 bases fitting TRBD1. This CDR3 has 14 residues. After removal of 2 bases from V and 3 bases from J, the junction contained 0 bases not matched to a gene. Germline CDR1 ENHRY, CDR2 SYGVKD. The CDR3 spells CAISEGQGDTEAFF. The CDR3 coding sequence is TGTGCCATCAGTGAGGGACAGGGGGACACTGAAGCTTTCTTT.

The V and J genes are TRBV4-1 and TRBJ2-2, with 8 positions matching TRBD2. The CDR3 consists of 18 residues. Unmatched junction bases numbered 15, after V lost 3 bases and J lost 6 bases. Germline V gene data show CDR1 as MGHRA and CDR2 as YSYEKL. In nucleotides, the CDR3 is TGCGCCAGCAGCCATGGGGTCTTGCGGCGGGAGGTCTCCGGGGAGCTGTTTTTT. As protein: CASSHGVLRREVSGELFF.

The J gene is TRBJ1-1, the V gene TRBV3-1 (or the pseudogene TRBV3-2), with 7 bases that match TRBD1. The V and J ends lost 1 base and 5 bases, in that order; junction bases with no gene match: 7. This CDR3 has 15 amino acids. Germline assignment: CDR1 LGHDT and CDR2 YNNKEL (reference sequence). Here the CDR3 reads CASSQGSGGWTEAFF. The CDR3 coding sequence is TGTGCCAGCAGCCAAGGATCAGGGGGTTGGACTGAAGCTTTCTTT.

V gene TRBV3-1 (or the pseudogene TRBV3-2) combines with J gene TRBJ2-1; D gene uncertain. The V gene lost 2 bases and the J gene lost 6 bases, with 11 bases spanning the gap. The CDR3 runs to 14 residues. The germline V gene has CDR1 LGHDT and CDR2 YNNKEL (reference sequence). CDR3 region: CASSQYPSTNEQFF. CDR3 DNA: TGTGCCAGCAGCCAATATCCTAGTACCAATGAGCAGTTCTTC.

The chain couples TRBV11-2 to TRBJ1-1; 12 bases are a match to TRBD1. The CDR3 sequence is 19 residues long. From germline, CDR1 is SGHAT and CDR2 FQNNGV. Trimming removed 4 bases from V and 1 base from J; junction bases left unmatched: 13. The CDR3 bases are TGTGCCAGCAGCTCCAGTATCGGGACAGGGGGCCTTCGGAACACTGAAGCTTTCTTT. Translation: CASSSSIGTGGLRNTEAFF.

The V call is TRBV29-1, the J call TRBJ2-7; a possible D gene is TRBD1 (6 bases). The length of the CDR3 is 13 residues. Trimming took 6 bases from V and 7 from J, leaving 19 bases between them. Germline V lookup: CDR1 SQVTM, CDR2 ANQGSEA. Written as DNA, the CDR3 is TGCAGCGTCCATCAACAGGGTATGGAAGAGCAGTACTTC. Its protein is CSVHQQGMEEQYF.

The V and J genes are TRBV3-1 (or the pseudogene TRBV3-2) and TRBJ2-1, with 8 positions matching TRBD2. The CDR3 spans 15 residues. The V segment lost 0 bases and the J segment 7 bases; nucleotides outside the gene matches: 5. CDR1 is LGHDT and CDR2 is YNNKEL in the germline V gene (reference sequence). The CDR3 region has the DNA TGTGCCAGCAGCCAAGAAGTCGGGGGGGCTAATGAGCAGTTCTTC. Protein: CASSQEVGGANEQFF.

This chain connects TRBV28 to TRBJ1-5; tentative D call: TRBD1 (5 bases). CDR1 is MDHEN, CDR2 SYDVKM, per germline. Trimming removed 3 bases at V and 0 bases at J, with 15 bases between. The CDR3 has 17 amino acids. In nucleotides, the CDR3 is TGTGCCAGCAGTTTGCGATACGGGACGGATAGCAATCAGCCCCAGCATTTT. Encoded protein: CASSLRYGTDSNQPQHF.

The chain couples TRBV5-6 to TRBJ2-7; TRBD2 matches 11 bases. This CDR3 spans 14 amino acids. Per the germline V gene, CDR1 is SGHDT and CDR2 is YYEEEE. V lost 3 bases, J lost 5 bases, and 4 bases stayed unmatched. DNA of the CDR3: TGTGCCAGCAGCTGGACTAGCGGGCCCCACGAGCAGTACTTC. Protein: CASSWTSGPHEQYF.

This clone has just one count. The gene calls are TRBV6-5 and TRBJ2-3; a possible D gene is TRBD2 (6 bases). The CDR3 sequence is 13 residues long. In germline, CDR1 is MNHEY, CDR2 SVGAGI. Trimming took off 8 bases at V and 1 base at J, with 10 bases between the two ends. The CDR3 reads CASRWGGTDTQYF. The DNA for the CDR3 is TGTGCCAGCCGGTGGGGGGGCACAGATACGCAGTATTTT.

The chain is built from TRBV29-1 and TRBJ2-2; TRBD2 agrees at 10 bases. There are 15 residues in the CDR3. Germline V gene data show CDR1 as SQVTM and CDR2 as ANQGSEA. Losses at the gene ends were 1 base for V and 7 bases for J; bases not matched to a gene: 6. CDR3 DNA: TGCAGCGTTGAAGTGAGCGGGAGGGCAATCGGGGAGCTGTTTTTT. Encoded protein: CSVEVSGRAIGELFF.

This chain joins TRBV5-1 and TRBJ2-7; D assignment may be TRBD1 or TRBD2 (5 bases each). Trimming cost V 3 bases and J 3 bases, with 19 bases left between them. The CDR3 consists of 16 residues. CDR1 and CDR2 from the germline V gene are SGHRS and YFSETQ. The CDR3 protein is CASSWPSGTVDYEQYF. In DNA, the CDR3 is TGCGCCAGCAGCTGGCCATCCGGGACGGTCGACTACGAGCAGTACTTC.

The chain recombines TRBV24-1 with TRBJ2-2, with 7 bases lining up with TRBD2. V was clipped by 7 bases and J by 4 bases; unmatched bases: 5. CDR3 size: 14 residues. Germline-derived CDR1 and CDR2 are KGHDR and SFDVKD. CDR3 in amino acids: CATSSGTITGELFF. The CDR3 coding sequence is TGTGCCACCAGCTCCGGGACTATCACCGGGGAGCTGTTTTTT.

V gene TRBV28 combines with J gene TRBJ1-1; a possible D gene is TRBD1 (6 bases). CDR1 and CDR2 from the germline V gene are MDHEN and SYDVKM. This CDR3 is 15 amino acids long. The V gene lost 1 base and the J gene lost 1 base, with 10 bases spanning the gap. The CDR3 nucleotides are TGTGCCAGCAGTTTATCCGGGGGCCCGAACACTGAAGCTTTCTTT. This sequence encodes CASSLSGGPNTEAFF.

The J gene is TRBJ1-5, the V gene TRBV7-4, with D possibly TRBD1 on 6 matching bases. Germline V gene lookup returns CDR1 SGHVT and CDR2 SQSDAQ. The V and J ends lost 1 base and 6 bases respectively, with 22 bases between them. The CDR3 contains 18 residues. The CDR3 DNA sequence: TGTGCCAGCAGCTTAGAAATCGACGTTTCAAGGGGGGGTCAGCCCCAGCATTTT. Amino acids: CASSLEIDVSRGGQPQHF.

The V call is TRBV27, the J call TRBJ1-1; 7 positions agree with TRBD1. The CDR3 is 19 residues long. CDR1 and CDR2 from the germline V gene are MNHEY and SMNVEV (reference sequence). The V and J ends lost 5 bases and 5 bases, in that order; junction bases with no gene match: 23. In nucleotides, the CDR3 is TGTGCCAGCAGTACCACCGACTTCCGGGACAGACGATTAGAGACTGAAGCTTTCTTT. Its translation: CASSTTDFRDRRLETEAFF.